A selection of T cell receptor beta chains follows, all from one sample in a study of blood T cell repertoires in COVID-19. The protocol was immunoSEQ multiplex PCR, while the TCRdb copy is restricted to in-frame clones and leaves out a portion. The sample lists about 200,000 clones, approximately 87% occurring once. Input material: peripheral blood. The receptor set was obtained from a man in his fifties or sixties who had recovered from COVID-19. Both conserved end residues are part of each CDR3. D genes are given only for firm matches. Expanded clones are given a class, and other clones once, few, many or no size at all.

TRBV7-3	-	-	TRBJ2-7	TGTGCCAGCAGCCCCTTGGACAGCTCTACCTACGAGCAGTACTTC	CASSPLDSSTYEQYF
TRBV6-5	-	-	TRBJ2-1	TGTGCCAGCAGGGGGAGCTCCTACAATGAGCAGTTCTTC	CASRGSSYNEQFF
TRBV12-3/TRBV12-4	-	-	TRBJ2-7	TGTGCCAGCAGAATCAGCGCTGCCTACGAGCAGTACTTC	CASRISAAYEQYF
TRBV5-1	-	-	TRBJ2-2	TGCGCCAGCAGCCCCGGTGGCGGGGAGCTGTTTTTT	CASSPGGGELFF
TRBV27	TRBD1	-	TRBJ1-6	TGTGCCAGCAGTCTCATAAGACAGGGAAGTTGGAATTCACCCCTCCACTTT	CASSLIRQGSWNSPLHF
TRBV7-9	TRBD2	-	TRBJ2-5	TGTGCCAGCAGCTTACGGGCTAGCGGGAGAGGTGAGACCCAGTACTTC	CASSLRASGRGETQYF
TRBV24-1	TRBD2	few	TRBJ2-3	TGTGCCACCGGAGGGCGGGAGCACGTAGATACGCAGTATTTT	CATGGREHVDTQYF
TRBV9	TRBD1	-	TRBJ1-4	TGTGCCAGCAGCTCCAGACAGGGGGCAGGGGAAAAACTGTTTTTT	CASSSRQGAGEKLFF
TRBV19	TRBD1	-	TRBJ2-2	TGTGCCAGTAGTATGGGACAGGGATTCACCGGGGAGCTGTTTTTT	CASSMGQGFTGELFF
TRBV27	TRBD1	few	TRBJ1-6	TGTGCCAGCAGTTATCGGGACAGAGACTCACCCCTCCACTTT	CASSYRDRDSPLHF
TRBV6-1	-	-	TRBJ1-2	TGTGCCAGCAGTGAATATTATGGGGGGTTTGACTATGGCTACACCTTC	CASSEYYGGFDYGYTF
TRBV9	-	-	TRBJ2-5	TGTGCCAGCAGCGTGAGGGGAGGAGAGACCCAGTACTTC	CASSVRGGETQYF
TRBV30	-	-	TRBJ1-2	TGTGCCTGGAGTGTATTGAGGGGGTCGAACTATGGCTACACCTTC	CAWSVLRGSNYGYTF
TRBV6-5	TRBD1	-	TRBJ1-5	TGTGCCAGCGCCGGGACAGAAAATCAGCCCCAGCATTTT	CASAGTENQPQHF
TRBV27	TRBD1	-	TRBJ1-2	TGTGCCAGCAGTAGGACAGGGACGTCTGGAGGCTACACCTTC	CASSRTGTSGGYTF
TRBV28	-	-	TRBJ2-1	TGTGCCAGCAGTTTTGGTCTAGCCCTTCGACTCTTC	CASSFGLALRLF
TRBV7-3	TRBD2	-	TRBJ2-3	TGTGCCAGCAGCTCCCGACTAGCCAGCACAGATACGCAGTATTTT	CASSSRLASTDTQYF
TRBV7-3	-	-	TRBJ1-1	TGTGCCAGCAGCCCATGGGCTACCTCGAACACTGAAGCTTTCTTT	CASSPWATSNTEAFF
TRBV7-8	-	-	TRBJ1-6	TGTGCCAGCAGCTTAGTTCAGGGTCCGAATTCACCCCTCCACTTT	CASSLVQGPNSPLHF
TRBV7-9	-	-	TRBJ2-1	TGTGCCAGCAGCGGACTAGGGGGGGTCCCCTACAATGAGCAGTTCTTC	CASSGLGGVPYNEQFF
TRBV9	-	once	TRBJ1-3	TGTGCCAGCAGCTCAAACACAGGGTCCCCTGGAAACACCATATATTTT	CASSSNTGSPGNTIYF
TRBV6-1	TRBD1	-	TRBJ2-1	TGTGCCAGCAGTGCCCCCTGGGGACAGGGGGTCTCTTATGAGCAGTTCTTC	CASSAPWGQGVSYEQFF
TRBV6-5	TRBD1	-	TRBJ1-1	TGTGCCAGCACCCCTCGGGACAGCGACACTGAAGCTTTCTTT	CASTPRDSDTEAFF
TRBV19	TRBD2	-	TRBJ2-1	TGTGCCAGTATGGAATTAGCGGGGGGCCACAATGAGCAGTTCTTC	CASMELAGGHNEQFF
TRBV7-9	TRBD1	-	TRBJ1-4	TGTGCCAGCAGAGGGACAGTTGCAACTAATGAAAAACTGTTTTTT	CASRGTVATNEKLFF
TRBV5-6	-	-	TRBJ1-2	TGTGCCAGCAGCTTTCCACGGGGCTATGGCTACACCTTC	CASSFPRGYGYTF
TRBV7-8	TRBD1	-	TRBJ1-5	TGTGCCAGCAGCGGGCGGACAGGGCGCAGCAATCAGCCCCAGCATTTT	CASSGRTGRSNQPQHF
TRBV6-5	TRBD2	-	TRBJ2-5	TGTGCCAGCAGTCTGGGACTAGCGCACGAGACCCAGTACTTC	CASSLGLAHETQYF
TRBV9	-	-	TRBJ2-7	TGTGCCAGCAGCTCCTCAACGGCCTACGAGCAGTACTTC	CASSSSTAYEQYF
TRBV18	-	few	TRBJ2-3	TGTGCCAGCTCAGCGGCGGGCACAGATACGCAGTATTTT	CASSAAGTDTQYF
TRBV28	TRBD2	-	TRBJ2-7	TGTGCCAGCACGGGACTAGCGGGAACCCCCAGCGAGCAGTACTTC	CASTGLAGTPSEQYF
TRBV5-1	-	once	TRBJ2-7	TGCGCCAGCAGCTCCACCTACGAGCAGTACTTC	CASSSTYEQYF
TRBV11-2	-	once	TRBJ2-3	TGTGCCAGCAGCATTGACAGGATGTACACAGATACGCAGTATTTT	CASSIDRMYTDTQYF
TRBV6-5	-	-	TRBJ1-6	TGTGCCAGCAGTTATCGGGGTGGGAGCGGTTCACCCCTCCACTTT	CASSYRGGSGSPLHF
TRBV2	TRBD1	-	TRBJ2-5	TGTGCCAGCACCCTAGGCGGGACAGGGGGCCGTGAGACCCAGTACTTC	CASTLGGTGGRETQYF
TRBV5-6	TRBD1	-	TRBJ2-5	TGTGCCAGCAGCTGGACGACAGGGCCGAGAGAGACCCAGTACTTC	CASSWTTGPRETQYF
TRBV30	TRBD1	-	TRBJ1-4	TGTGCCTGCCTGGGGCAGGGGGGTGAAAAACTGTTTTTT	CACLGQGGEKLFF
TRBV5-1	TRBD1	-	TRBJ2-7	TGCGCCAGCAGCTTGGGCCCATGGGACAGGGCGAGATACGAGCAGTACTTC	CASSLGPWDRARYEQYF
TRBV7-2	TRBD2	-	TRBJ2-5	TGTGCCAGCAGCTTAGCCGATCTAGCGGGGGAAGAGACCCAGTACTTC	CASSLADLAGEETQYF
TRBV10-3	-	-	TRBJ1-4	TGTGCCATCAGTGAGTCGAATGACAGGTTTAATGAAAAACTGTTTTTT	CAISESNDRFNEKLFF
TRBV19	-	-	TRBJ1-2	TGTGCCAGTAGAGAGACTACAGGGTGGGGCGGCTACACCTTC	CASRETTGWGGYTF
TRBV7-9	-	few	TRBJ1-2	TGTGCCAGCAGCTTAGCTCGGTCAGGGTACTATGGCTACACCTTC	CASSLARSGYYGYTF
TRBV19	TRBD1	-	TRBJ1-2	TGTGCCAGTAGTGGGGGACAGTATCAAGGAGGCTACACCTTC	CASSGGQYQGGYTF
TRBV27	-	-	TRBJ2-7	TGTGCCAGCAGTTTTCGGAGTCTTTACGAGCAGTACTTC	CASSFRSLYEQYF
TRBV15	-	-	TRBJ1-5	TGTGCCACCACGACTGAGAGCAATCAGCCCCAGCATTTT	CATTTESNQPQHF
TRBV28	-	-	TRBJ1-2	TGTGCCAGCAGTTTACAAAACTATGGCTACACCTTC	CASSLQNYGYTF
TRBV19	-	-	TRBJ2-1	TGTGCCAGTAGTATTCAGACATACAATGAGCAGTTCTTC	CASSIQTYNEQFF
TRBV10-3	-	-	TRBJ1-5	TGTGCCATCAGTGAGGTGGCGGGGGATCAGCCCCAGCATTTT	CAISEVAGDQPQHF
TRBV6-1	TRBD2	-	TRBJ2-7	TGTGCCAGCAGGAAAAGCGGGGGGGCCGGAGAGCAGTACTTC	CASRKSGGAGEQYF
TRBV18	TRBD1	-	TRBJ1-5	TGTGCCAGCTCACCAGACAGGGCGGATCAGCCCCAGCATTTT	CASSPDRADQPQHF